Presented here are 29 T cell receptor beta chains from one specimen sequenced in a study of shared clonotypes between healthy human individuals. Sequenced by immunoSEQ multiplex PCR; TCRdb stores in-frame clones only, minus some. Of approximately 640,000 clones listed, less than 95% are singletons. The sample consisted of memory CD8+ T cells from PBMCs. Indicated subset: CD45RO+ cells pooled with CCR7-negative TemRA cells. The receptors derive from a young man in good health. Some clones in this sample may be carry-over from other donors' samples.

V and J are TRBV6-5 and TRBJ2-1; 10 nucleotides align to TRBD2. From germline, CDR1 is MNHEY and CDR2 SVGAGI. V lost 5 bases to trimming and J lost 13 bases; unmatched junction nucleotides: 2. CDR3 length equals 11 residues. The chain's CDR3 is CASSTSGEQFF. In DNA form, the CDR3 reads TGTGCCAGCAGTACTAGCGGGGAACAGTTCTTC.

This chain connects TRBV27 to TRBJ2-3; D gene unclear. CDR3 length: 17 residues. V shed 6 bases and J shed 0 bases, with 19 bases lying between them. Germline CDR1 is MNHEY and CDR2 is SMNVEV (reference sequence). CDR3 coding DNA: TGTGCCAGCAGAAACCTCGCGGACCCGATTAGCACAGATACGCAGTATTTT. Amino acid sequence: CASRNLADPISTDTQYF.

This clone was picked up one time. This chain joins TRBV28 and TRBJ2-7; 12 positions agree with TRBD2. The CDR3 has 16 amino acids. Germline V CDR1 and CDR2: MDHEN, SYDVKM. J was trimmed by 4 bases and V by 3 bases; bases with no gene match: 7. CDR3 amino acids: CASSFRGLAGNYEQYF. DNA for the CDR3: TGTGCCAGCAGTTTCAGAGGACTAGCGGGAAATTACGAGCAGTACTTC.

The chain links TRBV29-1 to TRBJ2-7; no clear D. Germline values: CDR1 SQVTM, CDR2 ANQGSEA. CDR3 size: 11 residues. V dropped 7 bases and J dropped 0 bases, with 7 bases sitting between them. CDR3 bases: TGCAGCGCTACAGCCTCCTACGAGCAGTACTTC. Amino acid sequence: CSATASYEQYF.

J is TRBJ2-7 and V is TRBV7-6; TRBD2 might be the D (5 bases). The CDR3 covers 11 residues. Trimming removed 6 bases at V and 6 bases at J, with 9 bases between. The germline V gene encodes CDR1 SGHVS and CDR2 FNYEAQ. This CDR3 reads CASSNGIEQYF. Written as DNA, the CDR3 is TGTGCCAGCAGTAACGGGATCGAGCAGTACTTC. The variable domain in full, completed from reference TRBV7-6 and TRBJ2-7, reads GAGVSQSPRYKVTKRGQDVALRCDPISGHVSLYWYRQALGQGPEFLTYFNYEAQQDKSGLPNDRFSAERPEGSISTLTIQRTEQRDSAMYRCASSNGIEQYFGPGTRLTVT.

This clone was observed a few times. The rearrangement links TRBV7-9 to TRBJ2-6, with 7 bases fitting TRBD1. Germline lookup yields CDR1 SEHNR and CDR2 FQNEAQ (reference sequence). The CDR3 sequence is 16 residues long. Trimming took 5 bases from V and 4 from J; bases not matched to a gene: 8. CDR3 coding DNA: TGTGCCAGCAGCATCTACAGGGGATCCGGGGCCAACGTCCTGACTTTC. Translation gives CASSIYRGSGANVLTF.

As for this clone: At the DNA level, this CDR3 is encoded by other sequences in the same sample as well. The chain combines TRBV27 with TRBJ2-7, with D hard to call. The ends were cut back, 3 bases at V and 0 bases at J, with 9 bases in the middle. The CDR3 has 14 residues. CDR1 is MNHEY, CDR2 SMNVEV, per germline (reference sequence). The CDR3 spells CASSFSGYSYEQYF. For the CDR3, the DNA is TGTGCCAGCAGTTTCAGTGGGTACTCCTACGAGCAGTACTTC.

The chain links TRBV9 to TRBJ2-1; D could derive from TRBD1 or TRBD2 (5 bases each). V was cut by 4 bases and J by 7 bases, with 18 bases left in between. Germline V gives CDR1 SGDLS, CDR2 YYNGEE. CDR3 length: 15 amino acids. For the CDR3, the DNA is TGTGCCAGCAGCCCGTCGGGGACCCTCAAGAATGAGCAGTTCTTC. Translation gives CASSPSGTLKNEQFF. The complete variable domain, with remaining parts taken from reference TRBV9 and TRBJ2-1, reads DSGVTQTPKHLITATGQRVTLRCSPRSGDLSVYWYQQSLDQGLQFLIQYYNGEERAKGNILERFSAQQFPDLHSELNLSSLELGDSALYFCASSPSGTLKNEQFFGPGTRLTVL.

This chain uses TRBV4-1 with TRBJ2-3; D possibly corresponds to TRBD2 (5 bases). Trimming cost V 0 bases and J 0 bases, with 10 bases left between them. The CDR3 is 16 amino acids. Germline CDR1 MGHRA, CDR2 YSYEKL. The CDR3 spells CASSQDSVPSTDTQYF. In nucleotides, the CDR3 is TGCGCCAGCAGCCAAGATAGCGTACCTAGCACAGATACGCAGTATTTT.

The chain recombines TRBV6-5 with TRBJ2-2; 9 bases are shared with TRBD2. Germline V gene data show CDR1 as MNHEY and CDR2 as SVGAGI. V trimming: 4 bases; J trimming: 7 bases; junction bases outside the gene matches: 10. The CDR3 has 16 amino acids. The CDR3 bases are TGTGCCAGCAGTTTCCATAGCGGGAGAAGTATCGGGGAGCTGTTTTTT. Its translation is CASSFHSGRSIGELFF.

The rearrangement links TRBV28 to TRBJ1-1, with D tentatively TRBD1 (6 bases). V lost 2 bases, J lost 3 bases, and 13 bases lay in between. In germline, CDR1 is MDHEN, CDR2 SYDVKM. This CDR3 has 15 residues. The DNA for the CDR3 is TGTGCCAGCAGTTTAGATGGACAGTTGCACACTGAAGCTTTCTTT. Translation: CASSLDGQLHTEAFF.

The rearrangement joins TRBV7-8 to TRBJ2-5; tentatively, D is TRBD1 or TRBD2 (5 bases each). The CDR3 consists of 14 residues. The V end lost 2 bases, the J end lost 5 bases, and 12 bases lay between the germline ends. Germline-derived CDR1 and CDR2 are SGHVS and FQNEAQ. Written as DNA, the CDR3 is TGTGCCAGCAGCTTACTGGGGACCGGGGAGACCCAGTACTTC. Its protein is CASSLLGTGETQYF.

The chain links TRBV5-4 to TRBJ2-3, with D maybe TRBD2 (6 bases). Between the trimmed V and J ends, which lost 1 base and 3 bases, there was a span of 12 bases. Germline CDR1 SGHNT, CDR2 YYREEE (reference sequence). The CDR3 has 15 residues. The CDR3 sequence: CASSLWGEGTDTQYF. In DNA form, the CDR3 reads TGTGCCAGCAGCTTGTGGGGGGAAGGGACAGATACGCAGTATTTT.

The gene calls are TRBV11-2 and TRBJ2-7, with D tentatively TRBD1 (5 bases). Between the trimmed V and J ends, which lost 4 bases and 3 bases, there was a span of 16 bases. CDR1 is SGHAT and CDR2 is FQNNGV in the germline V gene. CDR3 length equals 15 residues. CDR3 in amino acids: CASSSLPGQIYEQYF. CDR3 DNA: TGTGCCAGCAGCTCCCTCCCAGGACAAATCTACGAGCAGTACTTC.

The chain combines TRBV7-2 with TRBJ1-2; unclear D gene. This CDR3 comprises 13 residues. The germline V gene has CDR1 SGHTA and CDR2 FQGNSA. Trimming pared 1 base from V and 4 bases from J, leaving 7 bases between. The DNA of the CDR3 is TGTGCCAGCAGCTTAGGGTCGGGCTATGGCTACACCTTC. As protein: CASSLGSGYGYTF.

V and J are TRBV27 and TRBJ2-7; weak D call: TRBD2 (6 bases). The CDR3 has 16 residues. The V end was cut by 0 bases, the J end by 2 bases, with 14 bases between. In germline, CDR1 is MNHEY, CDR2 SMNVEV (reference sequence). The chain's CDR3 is CASSLSGGDRTYEQYF. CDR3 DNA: TGTGCCAGCAGTTTATCCGGCGGGGACCGAACCTACGAGCAGTACTTC.

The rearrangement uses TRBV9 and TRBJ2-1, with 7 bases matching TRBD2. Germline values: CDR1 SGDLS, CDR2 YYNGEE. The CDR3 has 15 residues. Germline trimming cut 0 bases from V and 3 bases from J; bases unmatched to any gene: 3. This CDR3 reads CASSVEGGGYNEQFF. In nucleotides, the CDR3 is TGTGCCAGCAGCGTAGAAGGCGGGGGCTACAATGAGCAGTTCTTC.

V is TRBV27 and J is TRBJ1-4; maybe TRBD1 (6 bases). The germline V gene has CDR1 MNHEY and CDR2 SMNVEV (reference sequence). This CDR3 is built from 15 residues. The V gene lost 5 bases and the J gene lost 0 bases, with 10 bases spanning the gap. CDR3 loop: CASSPGDATNEKLFF. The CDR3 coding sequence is TGTGCCAGCAGTCCAGGGGACGCAACTAATGAAAAACTGTTTTTT.

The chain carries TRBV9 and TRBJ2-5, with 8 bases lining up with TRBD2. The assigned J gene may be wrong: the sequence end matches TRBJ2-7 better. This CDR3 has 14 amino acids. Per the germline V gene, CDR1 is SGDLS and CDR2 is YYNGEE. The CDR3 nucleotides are TGTGCCAGCAGCCTCACTAGCGGATCCTACGAGCAGTACTTC. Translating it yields CASSLTSGSYEQYF.

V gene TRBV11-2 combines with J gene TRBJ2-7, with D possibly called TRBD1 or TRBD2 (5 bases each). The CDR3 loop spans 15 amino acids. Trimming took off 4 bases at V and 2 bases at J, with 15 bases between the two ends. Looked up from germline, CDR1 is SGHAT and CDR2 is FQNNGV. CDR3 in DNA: TGTGCCAGCAGCTCATTTGTGGGACCTACCTACGAGCAGTACTTC. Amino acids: CASSSFVGPTYEQYF.

This chain's CDR3 is CASSQGGHYANTGELFF. The CDR3 DNA sequence: TGCGCCAGCAGCCAAGGAGGACATTACGCGAACACCGGGGAGCTGTTTTTT. The chain uses TRBV4-1 and TRBJ2-2, with D possibly matching TRBD1 (5 bases). Trimming took 1 base from V and 0 from J, leaving 12 bases between them. CDR1 is MGHRA and CDR2 is YSYEKL in the germline V gene. The CDR3 contains 17 residues.

CDR3 amino acids: CASSGRQSPYGYTF. The CDR3 coding sequence is TGTGCCAGCAGTGGCCGCCAGTCTCCCTATGGCTACACCTTC. The chain couples TRBV2 to TRBJ1-2; D is uncertain. V was trimmed by 4 bases and J by 4 bases, leaving 13 bases between them. CDR1 SNHLY and CDR2 FYNNEI come from the germline V gene. The CDR3 runs 14 residues.

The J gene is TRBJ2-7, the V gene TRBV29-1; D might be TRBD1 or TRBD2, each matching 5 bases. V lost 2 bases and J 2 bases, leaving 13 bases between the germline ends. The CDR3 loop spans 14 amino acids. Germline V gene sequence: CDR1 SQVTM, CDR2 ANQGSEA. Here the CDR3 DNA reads TGCAGCGTTGAATTCCGGGACGGCACCTACGAGCAGTACTTC. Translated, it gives CSVEFRDGTYEQYF.

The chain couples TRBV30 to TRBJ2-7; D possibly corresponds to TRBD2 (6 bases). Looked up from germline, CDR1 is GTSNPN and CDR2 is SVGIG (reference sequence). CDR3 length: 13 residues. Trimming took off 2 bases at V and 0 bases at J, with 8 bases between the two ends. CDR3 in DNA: TGTGCCTGGAGTAGCGGGTTCTCCTACGAGCAGTACTTC. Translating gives CAWSSGFSYEQYF. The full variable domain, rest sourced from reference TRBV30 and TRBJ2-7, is SQTIHQWPATLVQPVGSPLSLECTVEGTSNPNLYWYRQAAGRGLQLLFYSVGIGQISSEVPQNLSASRPQDRQFILSSKKLLLSDSGFYLCAWSSGFSYEQYFGPGTRLTVT.

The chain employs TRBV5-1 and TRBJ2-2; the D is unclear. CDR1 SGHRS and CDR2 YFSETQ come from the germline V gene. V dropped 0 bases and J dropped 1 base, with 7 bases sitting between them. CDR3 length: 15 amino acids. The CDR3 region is CASSLEGWNTGELFF. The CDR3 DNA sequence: TGCGCCAGCAGCTTGGAAGGGTGGAACACCGGGGAGCTGTTTTTT.

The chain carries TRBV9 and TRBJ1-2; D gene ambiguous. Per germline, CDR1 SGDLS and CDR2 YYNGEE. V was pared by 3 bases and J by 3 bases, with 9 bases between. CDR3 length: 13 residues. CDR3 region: CASSGGYDYGYTF. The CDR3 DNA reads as TGTGCCAGCAGCGGAGGATACGACTATGGCTACACCTTC.

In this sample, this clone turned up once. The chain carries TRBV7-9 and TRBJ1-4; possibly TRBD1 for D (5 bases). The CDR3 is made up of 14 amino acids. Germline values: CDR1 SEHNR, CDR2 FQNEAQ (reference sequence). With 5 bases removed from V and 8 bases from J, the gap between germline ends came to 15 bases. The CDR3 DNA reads TGTGCCAGCAGCCCGACCATGGGGGGGGAAAAACTGTTTTTT. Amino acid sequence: CASSPTMGGEKLFF.

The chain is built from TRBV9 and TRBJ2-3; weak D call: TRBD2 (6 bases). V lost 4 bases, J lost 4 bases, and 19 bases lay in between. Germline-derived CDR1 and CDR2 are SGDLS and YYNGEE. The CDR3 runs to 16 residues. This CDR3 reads CASSPHPAGLPDTQYF. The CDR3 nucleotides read TGTGCCAGCAGCCCCCATCCAGCGGGCCTGCCAGATACGCAGTATTTT. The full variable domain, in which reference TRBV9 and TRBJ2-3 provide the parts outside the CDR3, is DSGVTQTPKHLITATGQRVTLRCSPRSGDLSVYWYQQSLDQGLQFLIQYYNGEERAKGNILERFSAQQFPDLHSELNLSSLELGDSALYFCASSPHPAGLPDTQYFGPGTRLTVL.

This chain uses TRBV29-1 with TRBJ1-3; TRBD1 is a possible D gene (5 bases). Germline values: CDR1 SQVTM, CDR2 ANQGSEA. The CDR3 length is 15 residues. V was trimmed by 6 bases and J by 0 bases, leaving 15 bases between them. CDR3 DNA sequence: TGCAGCGTAGACGAACTCGGGGGCTCTGGAAACACCATATATTTT. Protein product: CSVDELGGSGNTIYF.